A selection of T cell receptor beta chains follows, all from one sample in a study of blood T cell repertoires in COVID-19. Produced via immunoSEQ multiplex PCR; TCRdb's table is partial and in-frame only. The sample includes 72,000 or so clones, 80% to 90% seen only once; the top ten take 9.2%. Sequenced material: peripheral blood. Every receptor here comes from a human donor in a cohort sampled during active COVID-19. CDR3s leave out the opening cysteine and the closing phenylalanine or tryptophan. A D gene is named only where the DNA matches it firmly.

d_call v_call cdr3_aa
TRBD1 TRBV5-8 ASSLVVGQGL
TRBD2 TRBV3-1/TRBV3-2 ASSSSSGRAIDEQY
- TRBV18 ASSPRSPGDTIY
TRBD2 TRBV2 AISGTSVSYEQY
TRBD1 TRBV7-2 ASSSPGLGQGSYGYT
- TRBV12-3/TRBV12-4 ASSPSSYNEQF
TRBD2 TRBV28 ASSLGREPPHEQY
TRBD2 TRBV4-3 ASSSHSGIGSHNEQF
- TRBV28 ASSPPTSARDEETQY
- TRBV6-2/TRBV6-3 ASSLDSNYGYT
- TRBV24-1 ATSEFSDNEQF
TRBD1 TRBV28 ASRPGQGNQPQH
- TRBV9 ASSIQGHLQETQY
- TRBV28 ASSLGFTGELF
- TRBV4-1 ASSQEGLNTGELF
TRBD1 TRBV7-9 ASSPGQGRQETQY
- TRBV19 ASSSQGDGQPQH
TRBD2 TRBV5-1 ASSQTGLAGRRTLSSYNEQF
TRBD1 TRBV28 ASSSGTAGPTEAF
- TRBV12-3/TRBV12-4 ASSLAASQPQH
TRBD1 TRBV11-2 ASSAQTGSDTQY
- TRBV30 AWTVNNSPLH
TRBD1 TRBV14 ASSLQGVGEKLF
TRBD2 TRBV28 ATQTTSGRSTDTQY
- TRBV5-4 ASSPRREGGYT
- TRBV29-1 SVETESSYEQY
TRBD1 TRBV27 ASSLGQGGHGYT
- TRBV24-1 ATSAIGDEQF